This T cell receptor beta chain was found in a study of shared clonotypes between healthy human individuals. At a deep level, the assay was run. Only in-frame clones appear in the TCRdb table, and some are missing; sequencing was by immunoSEQ multiplex PCR. This table has more than 2 million clones, around 95% appearing once. Naive-designated CD8 cells lacked CD45RO, were positively enriched for CCR7, and omitted terminally differentiated effector memory CD45RA+ cells. About this clone itself: Its antigen is undetermined.

Overall study findings and caveats: The generation probabilities recorded for non-shared clonotypes fell below those of clonotypes shared by all four donors. Compared with memory subsets, naive subsets generally had larger estimated richness.

Input material: naive CD8+ T cells from PBMCs. The sequence was obtained from a young man in good health. Some clones in this sample may be carry-over from other donors' samples.

The CDR3 bases are TGTGCCAGCGGGGACAGTTGGTCAGAAGAGACCCAGTACTTC. It codes for CASGDSWSEETQYF. The chain has TRBV6-6 and TRBJ2-5, with 7 bases lining up with TRBD1. Per the germline V gene, CDR1 is MNHNY and CDR2 is SVGAGI (reference sequence). V lost 8 bases to trimming and J lost 3 bases; unmatched junction nucleotides: 9. The CDR3 consists of 14 residues.